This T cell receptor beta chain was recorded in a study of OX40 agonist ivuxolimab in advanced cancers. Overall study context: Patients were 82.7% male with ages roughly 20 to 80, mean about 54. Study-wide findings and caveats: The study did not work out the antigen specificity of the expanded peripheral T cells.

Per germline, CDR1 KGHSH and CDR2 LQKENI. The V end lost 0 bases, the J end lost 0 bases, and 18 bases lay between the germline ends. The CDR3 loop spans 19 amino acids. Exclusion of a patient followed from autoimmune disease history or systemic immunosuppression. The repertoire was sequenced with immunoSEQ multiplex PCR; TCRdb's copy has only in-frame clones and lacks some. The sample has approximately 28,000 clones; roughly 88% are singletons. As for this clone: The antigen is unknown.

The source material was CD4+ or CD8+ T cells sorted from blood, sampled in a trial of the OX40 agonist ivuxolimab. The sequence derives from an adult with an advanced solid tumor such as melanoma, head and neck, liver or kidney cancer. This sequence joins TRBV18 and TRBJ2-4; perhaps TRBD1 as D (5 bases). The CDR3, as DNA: TGTGCCAGCTCACCACCGATCCAGGGTTTCACGTTAGCCAAAAACATTCAGTACTTC. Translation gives CASSPPIQGFTLAKNIQYF.